The T cell receptor beta chain described here comes from a study of blood T cell repertoires in COVID-19. Study-level information: Samples of COVID-19 (acute and convalescent) were obtained from the United States, Italy and Spain. Sample material is recorded as cDNA or gDNA derived from T cells, B-cell-depleted T cells, or PBMCs.

Germline lookup yields CDR1 SGHTA and CDR2 FQGNSA. The CDR3 covers 17 residues. V trimming: 1 base; J trimming: 2 bases; junction bases outside the gene matches: 9. Original analysis: Estimated nucleated cell counts came from reference gene primer amplification. Assay: immunoSEQ multiplex PCR; the TCRdb copy retains only in-frame clones and omits some. That table gives V, J and clone size, and the DNA gave D and trimming. The data hold roughly 62,000 clones, with around 75% observed a single time. The gene calls are TRBV7-2 and TRBJ2-7; 9 bases are shared with TRBD2. The sample comprised peripheral blood. The source of this sequence is a human donor in a cohort sampled during active COVID-19. This CDR3 reads CASSLDVVGGRAYEQYF. The CDR3 DNA sequence: TGTGCCAGCAGCTTAGATGTAGTCGGCGGGAGGGCCTACGAGCAGTACTTC.